This passage covers 23 T cell receptor beta chains from one sample sequenced in a study of OX40 agonist ivuxolimab in advanced cancers. Clones were sequenced by immunoSEQ multiplex PCR, and TCRdb holds only the in-frame ones, with some missing. The sample lists around 34,000 clones; 89% were seen once. Material: CD4+ or CD8+ T cells sorted from blood, obtained in a trial of the OX40 agonist ivuxolimab. These receptors came from an adult with an advanced solid tumor such as melanoma, head and neck, liver or kidney cancer.

V and J are TRBV7-6 and TRBJ2-7; D ambiguous. Trimming cost V 3 bases and J 3 bases, with 12 bases left between them. The V gene's germline CDR1 is SGHVS and CDR2 FNYEAQ. The CDR3 contains 14 residues. The CDR3 nucleotides read TGTGCCAGCAGCTTTTCAGACTTCCTCTACGAGCAGTACTTC. Amino acid sequence: CASSFSDFLYEQYF.

The chain links TRBV28 to TRBJ1-3; 8 nucleotides match TRBD1. Germline trimming cut 4 bases from V and 0 bases from J; bases unmatched to any gene: 8. The V gene's germline CDR1 is MDHEN and CDR2 SYDVKM. The CDR3 spans 17 residues. The CDR3 coding sequence is TGTGCCAGCAGTTCCTCCGGGACAGGCTACTCTGGAAACACCATATATTTT. It specifies CASSSSGTGYSGNTIYF.

About this clone: Within the sample, other DNA sequences also encode this same CDR3. V and J are TRBV4-1 and TRBJ1-1; D not resolved. This CDR3 spans 13 amino acids. Trimming removed 1 base from V and 1 base from J, with 4 bases in between. Germline V gives CDR1 MGHRA, CDR2 YSYEKL. CDR3 region: CASSQGGNTEAFF. The CDR3 DNA follows: TGCGCCAGCAGCCAAGGAGGGAACACTGAAGCTTTCTTT.

For the CDR3, the DNA is TGTGCCAGCAGTTTATTTCCGGGGGCCCAAGAGACCCAGTACTTC. This encodes CASSLFPGAQETQYF. The V and J genes are TRBV27 and TRBJ2-5; D might be TRBD1 or TRBD2, each matching 6 bases. The CDR3 is 15 amino acids. Trimming cost V 1 base and J 1 base, with 10 bases left between them. Germline lookup yields CDR1 MNHEY and CDR2 SMNVEV (reference sequence).

This chain uses TRBV7-2 with TRBJ2-1; D is ambiguous. CDR1 and CDR2 (germline): SGHTA, FQGNSA. This CDR3 region has 16 residues. Trimming left V 3 bases short and J 2 bases short, with 14 bases between. Here the CDR3 DNA reads TGTGCCAGCAGCTTTAGTAGCCGAAAACCCTACAATGAGCAGTTCTTC. It is translated as CASSFSSRKPYNEQFF.

The rearrangement links TRBV7-3 to TRBJ2-3; D might be TRBD1 or TRBD2, each matching 5 bases. With 3 bases removed from V and 7 bases from J, the gap between germline ends came to 14 bases. Germline CDR1 SGHTA, CDR2 FQGTGA. The CDR3 is 14 residues long. The chain's CDR3 is CASSFGGLTNTQYF. The CDR3 DNA follows: TGTGCCAGCAGCTTTGGGGGTCTGACGAATACGCAGTATTTT.

The V gene is TRBV9, the J gene TRBJ2-2, with 11 positions matching TRBD2. The germline V gene has CDR1 SGDLS and CDR2 YYNGEE. The ends lost 4 bases at V and 0 bases at J; junction bases unmatched: 5. This CDR3 is built from 17 residues. The CDR3 sequence: CASSLLAGVPNTGELFF. Here the CDR3 DNA reads TGTGCCAGCAGCCTACTAGCGGGGGTCCCGAACACCGGGGAGCTGTTTTTT.

In its sample, this clone was seen once. This chain links TRBV5-6 with TRBJ2-7; perhaps D is TRBD1 or TRBD2 (7 bases each). With 3 bases removed from V and 7 bases from J, the gap between germline ends came to 14 bases. Germline assignment: CDR1 SGHDT and CDR2 YYEEEE. This CDR3 region has 13 residues. CDR3 residues: CASSYRQGGEQYF. In DNA, the CDR3 is TGTGCCAGCAGCTACCGACAGGGAGGGGAGCAGTACTTC.

This clone showed up just once. The gene calls are TRBV5-4 and TRBJ1-1, with D unclear. The CDR3 has 14 residues. Trimming took off 4 bases at V and 2 bases at J, with 12 bases between the two ends. Per germline, CDR1 SGHNT and CDR2 YYREEE (reference sequence). The CDR3 nucleotides are TGTGCCAGCAGCCGATCCGGGCTCAACACTGAAGCTTTCTTT. This codes for CASSRSGLNTEAFF.

V usage is TRBV13 and J usage is TRBJ1-3, with no clear D. V was shortened by 3 bases and J by 8 bases, with 14 bases between the two germline ends. This CDR3 has 14 amino acids. Germline V gene lookup returns CDR1 PRHDT and CDR2 FYEKMQ (reference sequence). The CDR3 region is CASSFVKNRDTIYF. The CDR3 nucleotides are TGTGCCAGCAGCTTTGTCAAGAACCGAGACACCATATATTTT.

This clone was counted once. V and J are TRBV7-8 and TRBJ2-7, with a weak D call TRBD1 (5 bases). The CDR3 loop spans 12 amino acids. The germline V gene has CDR1 SGHVS and CDR2 FQNEAQ. Trimming took 5 bases from V and 2 from J, leaving 7 bases between them. The CDR3 nucleotides read TGTGCCAGCAGCCCAGGGACCTACGAGCAGTACTTC. This encodes CASSPGTYEQYF.

The chain links TRBV5-4 to TRBJ2-5; the D gene could be TRBD1 or TRBD2 (5 bases each). CDR1 and CDR2 (germline): SGHNT, YYREEE (reference sequence). The CDR3 extends over 17 amino acids. V lost 2 bases, J lost 5 bases, and 22 bases lay in between. The DNA of the CDR3 is TGTGCCAGCAGCTTCCTTCCGGGACCCGACGTGGGGGAGACCCAGTACTTC. Translation: CASSFLPGPDVGETQYF.

CDR3 region: CASSLSISGGEGTQYF. CDR3 in DNA: TGTGCCAGCAGTTTATCTATCAGCGGGGGGGAAGGGACCCAGTACTTC. The chain combines TRBV27 with TRBJ2-5, with 10 bases lining up with TRBD2. The germline V gene encodes CDR1 MNHEY and CDR2 SMNVEV (reference sequence). The V segment lost 0 bases and the J segment 7 bases; nucleotides outside the gene matches: 8. The CDR3 runs to 16 residues.

The chain combines TRBV7-3 with TRBJ1-1; D gene unclear. Germline assignment: CDR1 SGHTA and CDR2 FQGTGA. The germline V and J ends were trimmed by 6 bases and 5 bases, with 19 bases remaining between them. The CDR3 has 15 amino acids. This chain's CDR3 is CASSPGPSGGTEAFF. DNA of the CDR3: TGTGCCAGCAGTCCCGGGCCTTCCGGCGGGACTGAAGCTTTCTTT.

The CDR3 DNA is TGTGCCAGCAGCTTCACAGGGGGCGCAGGTGACGAGCAGTACTTC. Translated, it gives CASSFTGGAGDEQYF. The chain links TRBV7-2 to TRBJ2-7; 9 nucleotides align to TRBD1. The trim removed 3 bases at V and 5 bases at J, leaving 8 bases unmatched. The CDR3 is 15 residues long. Germline V CDR1 and CDR2: SGHTA, FQGNSA.

The gene calls are TRBV15 and TRBJ1-5; D remains ambiguous. Trimming took off 8 bases at V and 2 bases at J, with 25 bases between the two ends. Germline assignment: CDR1 LNHNV and CDR2 YYDKDF (reference sequence). CDR3 size: 18 residues. The CDR3, as DNA: TGTGCCACCCCGGGGAACGAGAGGATGGAGGAAGGCAATCAGCCCCAGCATTTT. Translation: CATPGNERMEEGNQPQHF. Together with reference TRBV15 and TRBJ1-5, the CDR3 gives the full variable domain: DAMVIQNPRYQVTQFGKPVTLSCSQTLNHNVMYWYQQKSSQAPKLLFHYYDKDFNNEADTPDNFQSRRPNTSFCFLDIRSPGLGDTAMYLCATPGNERMEEGNQPQHFGDGTRLSIL.

The chain recombines TRBV2 with TRBJ1-6; 11 bases map to TRBD1. Trimming cost V 10 bases and J 7 bases; bases outside gene matches: 6. Germline values: CDR1 SNHLY, CDR2 FYNNEI. The CDR3 totals 14 residues. The chain's CDR3 is CATWTGGSNSPLHF. CDR3 nucleotide sequence: TGTGCCACTTGGACAGGGGGCAGCAATTCACCCCTCCACTTT.

This clone was counted once. The genes are TRBV4-3 and TRBJ2-1; weak D call: TRBD1 (5 bases). The V end lost 4 bases, the J end lost 4 bases, and 11 bases lay between the germline ends. CDR1 and CDR2 (germline): LGHNA, YSLEER. The CDR3 consists of 14 residues. The CDR3 region is CASSRGDSYNEQFF. The DNA of the CDR3 is TGCGCCAGCAGCCGAGGAGACAGTTACAATGAGCAGTTCTTC.

The rearrangement joins TRBV7-2 to TRBJ2-7; the D gene is possibly TRBD2 (6 bases). V was clipped by 5 bases and J by 0 bases, with 14 bases between them. Germline values: CDR1 SGHTA, CDR2 FQGNSA. The CDR3 spans 15 residues. CDR3 DNA: TGTGCCAGCAGCAGGTTCGGGACTGACTCCTACGAGCAGTACTTC. Translation: CASSRFGTDSYEQYF. Supplemented by reference TRBV7-2 and TRBJ2-7, the full variable domain reads GAGVSQSPSNKVTEKGKDVELRCDPISGHTALYWYRQSLGQGLEFLIYFQGNSAPDKSGLPSDRFSAERTGGSVSTLTIQRTQQEDSAVYLCASSRFGTDSYEQYFGPGTRLTVT.

This sequence joins TRBV7-6 and TRBJ2-7; D ambiguous. Germline CDR1 SGHVS, CDR2 FNYEAQ. The CDR3 covers 14 residues. The V end lost 0 bases, the J end lost 1 base, and 7 bases lay between the germline ends. The CDR3, as DNA: TGTGCCAGCAGCTTAGCGGCAGGATCCTACGAGCAGTACTTC. It codes for CASSLAAGSYEQYF.

The J gene is TRBJ2-7, the V gene TRBV7-9; weak D call: TRBD2 (6 bases). Germline loops: CDR1 SEHNR, CDR2 FQNEAQ (reference sequence). V lost 4 bases, J lost 2 bases, and 12 bases lay in between. This CDR3 has 14 amino acids. The CDR3 reads CASSWGGITYEQYF. CDR3 sequence (DNA): TGTGCCAGCAGCTGGGGAGGTATAACCTACGAGCAGTACTTC.

V usage is TRBV27 and J usage is TRBJ2-5; D may correspond to TRBD1 or TRBD2 (5 bases each). The germline CDR1 and CDR2 sequences are MNHEY and SMNVEV (reference sequence). Trimming took 3 bases from V and 5 from J, leaving 16 bases between them. The CDR3 covers 15 residues. DNA for the CDR3: TGTGCCAGCAGTTTGGGACCTTCGATGGGGGAGACCCAGTACTTC. This gives the protein CASSLGPSMGETQYF.

This chain uses TRBV6-1 with TRBJ2-7; the D gene is possibly TRBD1 (6 bases). Germline loops: CDR1 MNHNS, CDR2 SASEGT. The length of the CDR3 is 13 residues. Trimming took off 5 bases at V and 2 bases at J, with 10 bases between the two ends. CDR3 nucleotide sequence: TGTGCCAGCAGTTCAGGGGAACCCTACGAGCAGTACTTC. Translation: CASSSGEPYEQYF.